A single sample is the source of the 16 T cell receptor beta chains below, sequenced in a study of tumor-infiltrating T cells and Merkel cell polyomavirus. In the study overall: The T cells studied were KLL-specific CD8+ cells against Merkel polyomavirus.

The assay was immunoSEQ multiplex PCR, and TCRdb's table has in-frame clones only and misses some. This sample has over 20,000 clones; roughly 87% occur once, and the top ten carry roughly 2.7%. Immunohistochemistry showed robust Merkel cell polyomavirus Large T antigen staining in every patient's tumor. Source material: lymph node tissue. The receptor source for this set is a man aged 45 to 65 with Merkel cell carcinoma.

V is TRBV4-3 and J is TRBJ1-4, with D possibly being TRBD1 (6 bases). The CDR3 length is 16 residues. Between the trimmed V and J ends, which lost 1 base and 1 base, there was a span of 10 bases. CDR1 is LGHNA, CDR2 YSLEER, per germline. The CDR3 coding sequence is TGCGCCAGCAGCCAAGGAACAGGGCGAACTAATGAAAAACTGTTTTTT. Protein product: CASSQGTGRTNEKLFF.

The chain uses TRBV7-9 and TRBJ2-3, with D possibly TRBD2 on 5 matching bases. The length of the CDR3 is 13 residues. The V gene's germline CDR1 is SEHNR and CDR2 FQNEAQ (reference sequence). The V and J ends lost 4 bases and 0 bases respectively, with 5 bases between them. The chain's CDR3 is CASSWTSTDTQYF. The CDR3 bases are TGTGCCAGCAGCTGGACTAGCACAGATACGCAGTATTTT.

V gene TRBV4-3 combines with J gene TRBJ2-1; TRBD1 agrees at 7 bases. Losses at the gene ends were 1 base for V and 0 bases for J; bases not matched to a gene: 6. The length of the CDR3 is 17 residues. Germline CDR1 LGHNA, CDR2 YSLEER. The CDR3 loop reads CASSQGTGTDSYNEQFF. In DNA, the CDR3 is TGCGCCAGCAGCCAAGGGACCGGGACAGACTCCTACAATGAGCAGTTCTTC.

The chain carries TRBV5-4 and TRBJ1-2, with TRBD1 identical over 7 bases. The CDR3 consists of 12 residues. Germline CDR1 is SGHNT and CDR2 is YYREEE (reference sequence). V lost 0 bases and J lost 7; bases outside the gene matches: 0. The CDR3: CASSLGDSGYTF. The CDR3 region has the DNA TGTGCCAGCAGCTTGGGGGACAGTGGCTACACCTTC.

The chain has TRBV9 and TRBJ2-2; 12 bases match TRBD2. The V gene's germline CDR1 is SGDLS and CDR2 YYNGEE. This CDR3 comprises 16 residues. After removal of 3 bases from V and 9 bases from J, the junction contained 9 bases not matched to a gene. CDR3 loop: CASSETGTSGLRELFF. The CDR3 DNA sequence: TGTGCCAGCAGCGAAACCGGGACTAGCGGGCTCCGGGAGCTGTTTTTT.

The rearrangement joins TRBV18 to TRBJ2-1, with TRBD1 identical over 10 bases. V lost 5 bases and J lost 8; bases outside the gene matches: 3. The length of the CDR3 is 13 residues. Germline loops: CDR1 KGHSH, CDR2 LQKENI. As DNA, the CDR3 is TGTGCCAGCTCAGAGGACAGGGGGGATGAGCAGTTCTTC. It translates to CASSEDRGDEQFF.

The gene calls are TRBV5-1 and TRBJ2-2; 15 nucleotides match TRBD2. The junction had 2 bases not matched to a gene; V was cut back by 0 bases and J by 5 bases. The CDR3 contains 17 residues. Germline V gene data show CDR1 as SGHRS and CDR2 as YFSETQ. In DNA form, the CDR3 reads TGCGCCAGCAGCTTGGCGGGACTAGCGGGAGGAACCGGGGAGCTGTTTTTT. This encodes CASSLAGLAGGTGELFF.

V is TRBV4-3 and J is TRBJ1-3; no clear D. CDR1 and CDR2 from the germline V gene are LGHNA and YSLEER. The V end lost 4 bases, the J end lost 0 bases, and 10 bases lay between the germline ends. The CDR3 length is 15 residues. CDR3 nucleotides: TGCGCCAGCAGCCTTCGGAGACTCTCTGGAAACACCATATATTTT. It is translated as CASSLRRLSGNTIYF.

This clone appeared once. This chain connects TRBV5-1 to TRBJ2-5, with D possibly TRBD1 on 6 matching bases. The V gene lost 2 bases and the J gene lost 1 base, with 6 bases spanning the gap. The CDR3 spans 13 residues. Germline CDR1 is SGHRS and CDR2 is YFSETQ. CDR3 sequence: CASSLQGQETQYF. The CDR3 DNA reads TGCGCCAGCAGCTTACAGGGCCAAGAGACCCAGTACTTC.

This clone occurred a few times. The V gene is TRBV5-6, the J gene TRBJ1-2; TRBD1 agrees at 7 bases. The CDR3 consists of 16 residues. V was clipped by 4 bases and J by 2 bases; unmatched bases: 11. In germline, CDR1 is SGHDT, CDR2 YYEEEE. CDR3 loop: CASSAGTVGSNYGYTF. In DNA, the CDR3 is TGTGCCAGCAGCGCCGGGACAGTAGGATCCAACTATGGCTACACCTTC.

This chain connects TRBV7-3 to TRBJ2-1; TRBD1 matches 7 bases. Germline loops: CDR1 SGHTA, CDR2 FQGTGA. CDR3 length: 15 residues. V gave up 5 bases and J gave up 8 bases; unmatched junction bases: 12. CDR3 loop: CASSKNRDSGDEQFF. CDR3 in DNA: TGTGCCAGCAGCAAAAATCGGGACAGTGGCGATGAGCAGTTCTTC.

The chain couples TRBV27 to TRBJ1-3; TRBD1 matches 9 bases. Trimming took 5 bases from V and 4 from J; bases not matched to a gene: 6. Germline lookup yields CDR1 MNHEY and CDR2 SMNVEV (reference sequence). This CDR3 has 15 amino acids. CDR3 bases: TGTGCCAGCAGTCTAGGGACAGGGTGGGGAAACACCATATATTTT. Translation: CASSLGTGWGNTIYF.

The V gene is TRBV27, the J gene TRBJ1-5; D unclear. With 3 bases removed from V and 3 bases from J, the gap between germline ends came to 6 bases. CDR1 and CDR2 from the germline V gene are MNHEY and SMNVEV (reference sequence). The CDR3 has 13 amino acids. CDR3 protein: CASSFDNNQPQHF. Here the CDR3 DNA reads TGTGCCAGCAGTTTCGACAACAATCAGCCCCAGCATTTT.

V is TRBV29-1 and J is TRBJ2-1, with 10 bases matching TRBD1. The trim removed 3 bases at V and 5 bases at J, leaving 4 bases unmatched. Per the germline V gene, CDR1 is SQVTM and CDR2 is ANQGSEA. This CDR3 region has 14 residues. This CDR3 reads CSVDGGTGDNEQFF. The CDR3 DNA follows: TGCAGCGTTGATGGAGGGACAGGGGACAATGAGCAGTTCTTC.

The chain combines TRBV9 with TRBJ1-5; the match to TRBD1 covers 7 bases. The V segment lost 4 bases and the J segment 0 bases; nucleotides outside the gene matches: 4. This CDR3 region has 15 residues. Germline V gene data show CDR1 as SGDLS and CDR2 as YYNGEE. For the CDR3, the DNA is TGTGCCAGCAGCCCGACAGGGAATAGCAATCAGCCCCAGCATTTT. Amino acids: CASSPTGNSNQPQHF.

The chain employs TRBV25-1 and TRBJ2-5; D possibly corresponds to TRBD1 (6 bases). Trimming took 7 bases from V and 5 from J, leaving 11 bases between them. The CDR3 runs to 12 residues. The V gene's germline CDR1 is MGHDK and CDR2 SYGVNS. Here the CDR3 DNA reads TGTGCCAGCACCCCCCAGGGGGAGACCCAGTACTTC. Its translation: CASTPQGETQYF.